This T cell receptor (beta chain) appears in the sequencing data of a study of blood T cell repertoires in COVID-19. Using immunoSEQ multiplex PCR, the repertoire was profiled, and TCRdb retains in-frame clones only, with some absent. The sample carries 300,000 to 350,000 clones, roughly nine tenths recorded once. The CDR3 consists of 15 residues. V was cut by 8 bases and J by 5 bases, with 21 bases left in between. Germline CDR1 MNHEY, CDR2 SVGAGI. Input material: PBMCs or T cells enriched from blood (not recorded which). The V and J genes are TRBV6-5 and TRBJ1-1; maybe TRBD1 (5 bases). The receptor's source is a woman aged 25 to 45 who had been exposed to COVID-19. The CDR3 DNA sequence: TGTGCCAGCTACTCGAGGAGCTGGGGGAGGACTGAAGCTTTCTTT. Its protein is CASYSRSWGRTEAFF.